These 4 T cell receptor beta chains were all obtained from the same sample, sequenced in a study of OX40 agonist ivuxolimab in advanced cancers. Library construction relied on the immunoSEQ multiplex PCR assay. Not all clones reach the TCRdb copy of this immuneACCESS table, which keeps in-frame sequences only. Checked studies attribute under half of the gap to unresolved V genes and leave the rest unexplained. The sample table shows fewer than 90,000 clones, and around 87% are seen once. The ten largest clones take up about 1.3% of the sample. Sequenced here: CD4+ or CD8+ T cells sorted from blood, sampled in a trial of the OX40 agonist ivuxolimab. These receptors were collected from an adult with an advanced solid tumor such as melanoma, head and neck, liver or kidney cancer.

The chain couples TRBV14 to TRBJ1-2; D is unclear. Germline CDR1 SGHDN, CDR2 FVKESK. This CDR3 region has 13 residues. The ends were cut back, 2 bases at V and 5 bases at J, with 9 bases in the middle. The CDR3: CASSQLDDYGYTF. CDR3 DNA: TGTGCCAGCAGCCAATTAGATGATTATGGCTACACCTTC.

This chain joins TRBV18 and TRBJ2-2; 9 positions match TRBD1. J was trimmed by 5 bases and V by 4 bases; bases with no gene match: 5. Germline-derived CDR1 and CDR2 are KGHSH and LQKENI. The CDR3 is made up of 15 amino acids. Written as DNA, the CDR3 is TGTGCCAGCTCACGGCGACAGGGGGAGACCGGGGAGCTGTTTTTT. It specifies CASSRRQGETGELFF.

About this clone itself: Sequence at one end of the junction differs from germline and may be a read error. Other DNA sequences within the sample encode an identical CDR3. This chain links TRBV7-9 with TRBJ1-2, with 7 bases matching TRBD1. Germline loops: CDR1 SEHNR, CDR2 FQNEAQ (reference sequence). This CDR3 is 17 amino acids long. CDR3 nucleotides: TGTGCCAGCAGCGGAGGGGTAGGGACAGTGATAAACTATGGCTATACCTTC. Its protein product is CASSGGVGTVINYGYTF. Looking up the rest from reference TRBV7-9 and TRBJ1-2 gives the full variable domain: DTGVSQNPRHKITKRGQNVTFRCDPISEHNRLYWYRQTLGQGPEFLTYFQNEAQLEKSRLLSDRFSAERPKGSFSTLEIQRTEQGDSAMYLCASSGGVGTVINYGYTFGSGTRLTVV.

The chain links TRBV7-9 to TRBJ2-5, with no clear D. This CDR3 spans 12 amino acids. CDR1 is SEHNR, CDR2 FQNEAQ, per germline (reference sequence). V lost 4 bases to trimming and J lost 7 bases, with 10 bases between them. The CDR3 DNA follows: TGTGCCAGCAGCTCATTCCCTGGGACCCAGTACTTC. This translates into CASSSFPGTQYF. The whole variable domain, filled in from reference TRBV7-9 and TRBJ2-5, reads DTGVSQNPRHKITKRGQNVTFRCDPISEHNRLYWYRQTLGQGPEFLTYFQNEAQLEKSRLLSDRFSAERPKGSFSTLEIQRTEQGDSAMYLCASSSFPGTQYFGPGTRLLVL.